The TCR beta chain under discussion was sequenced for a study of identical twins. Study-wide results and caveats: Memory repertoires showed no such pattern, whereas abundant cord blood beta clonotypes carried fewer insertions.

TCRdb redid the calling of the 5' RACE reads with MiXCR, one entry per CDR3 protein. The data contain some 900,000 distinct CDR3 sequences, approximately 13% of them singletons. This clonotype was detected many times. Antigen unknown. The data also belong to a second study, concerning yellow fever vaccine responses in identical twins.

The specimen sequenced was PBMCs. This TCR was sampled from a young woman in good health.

The CDR3 DNA reads as TGCGCCAGCAGCCAAGGACAGGGCGTCACCGGGGAGCTGTTTTTT. The encoded protein is CASSQGQGVTGELFF. The chain is built from TRBV4-1 and TRBJ2-2; 7 bases align to TRBD1. CDR1 is MGHRA and CDR2 is YSYEKL in the germline V gene. The ends lost 1 base at V and 4 bases at J; junction bases unmatched: 3. This CDR3 has 15 amino acids.